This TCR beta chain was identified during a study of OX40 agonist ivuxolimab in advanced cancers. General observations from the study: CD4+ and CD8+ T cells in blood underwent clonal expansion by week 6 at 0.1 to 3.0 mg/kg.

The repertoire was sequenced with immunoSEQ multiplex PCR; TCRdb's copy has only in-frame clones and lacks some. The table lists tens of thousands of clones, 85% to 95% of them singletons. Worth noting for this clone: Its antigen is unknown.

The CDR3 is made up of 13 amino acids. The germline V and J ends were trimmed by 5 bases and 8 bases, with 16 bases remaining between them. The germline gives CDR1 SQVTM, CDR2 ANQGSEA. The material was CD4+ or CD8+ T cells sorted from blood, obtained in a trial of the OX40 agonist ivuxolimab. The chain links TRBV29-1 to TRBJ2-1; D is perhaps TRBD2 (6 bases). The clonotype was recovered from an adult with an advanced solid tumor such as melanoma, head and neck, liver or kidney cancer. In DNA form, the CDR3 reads TGCAGCGTTCGCGGCGGGATCTTGGATGAGCAGTTCTTC. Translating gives CSVRGGILDEQFF.